The next 22 T cell receptor beta chains were all read from a single sample in a study of blood T cell repertoires in COVID-19. Produced via immunoSEQ multiplex PCR; TCRdb's table is partial and in-frame only. The repertoire includes about 350,000 clones, 88% of them detected once, and 0.95% to 1.1% sits in the top ten. Sample: PBMCs or T cells enriched from blood (not recorded which). These receptors were collected from a woman between 25 and 40 years old who had been exposed to COVID-19.

This clone has only one observation. V and J are TRBV6-6 and TRBJ2-7, with D uncertain. The V gene lost 6 bases and the J gene lost 0 bases, with 6 bases spanning the gap. This CDR3 has 12 amino acids. Germline CDR1 is MNHNY and CDR2 is SVGAGI (reference sequence). CDR3 amino acids: CASSPLSYEQYF. The CDR3 DNA sequence: TGTGCCAGCAGCCCTCTCTCCTACGAGCAGTACTTC.

This clone was detected ten times or more. The CDR3 nucleotides read TGTGCCAGCAGCGTAGCGTATAGAGCCGGGGAGCTGTTTTTT. Translated, it gives CASSVAYRAGELFF. This chain joins TRBV9 and TRBJ2-2, with D hard to call. The germline V and J ends were trimmed by 0 bases and 6 bases, with 9 bases remaining between them. Per the germline V gene, CDR1 is SGDLS and CDR2 is YYNGEE. This CDR3 spans 14 amino acids.

V is TRBV19 and J is TRBJ2-7, with 9 bases lining up with TRBD1. The ends lost 1 base at V and 5 bases at J; junction bases unmatched: 3. Germline values: CDR1 LNHDA, CDR2 SQIVND (reference sequence). The CDR3 has 14 amino acids. The CDR3 DNA reads as TGTGCCAGTAGTATAGGGACAGGGGATAACGAGCAGTACTTC. Residues: CASSIGTGDNEQYF.

The genes are TRBV11-3 and TRBJ2-5; D is possibly TRBD2 (5 bases). The germline V and J ends were trimmed by 5 bases and 0 bases, with 13 bases remaining between them. The CDR3 sequence is 15 residues long. In germline, CDR1 is SGHNT, CDR2 YENEEA. The CDR3 DNA follows: TGTGCCAGCAGCCTGGGGAGAACGTACCAAGAGACCCAGTACTTC. It is translated as CASSLGRTYQETQYF.

The chain is built from TRBV7-9 and TRBJ1-1, with 11 bases fitting TRBD1. J lost 5 bases, V lost 2 bases, and 7 bases had no gene match. The CDR3 has 16 residues. Germline V gene lookup returns CDR1 SEHNR and CDR2 FQNEAQ (reference sequence). The CDR3 sequence: CASSLSAGTGGTEAFF. The CDR3 region has the DNA TGTGCCAGCAGCTTATCTGCCGGGACAGGGGGAACTGAAGCTTTCTTT.

The chain has TRBV28 and TRBJ1-5; maybe TRBD1 (5 bases). CDR3 length: 12 residues. V was pared by 5 bases and J by 9 bases, with 11 bases between. Per germline, CDR1 MDHEN and CDR2 SYDVKM. The CDR3 is CASSLPGGPQHF. DNA for the CDR3: TGTGCCAGCAGTCTCCCCGGGGGGCCCCAGCATTTT.

This clone was counted only a few times. The chain combines TRBV14 with TRBJ1-1; TRBD1 might be the D (5 bases). Per the germline V gene, CDR1 is SGHDN and CDR2 is FVKESK. V was cut by 0 bases and J by 8 bases, with 10 bases left in between. CDR3 length: 13 amino acids. CDR3 nucleotides: TGTGCCAGCAGCCAAGACCAGAGGACAGAAGCTTTCTTT. Translated: CASSQDQRTEAFF.

This clone showed up just a few times. The gene calls are TRBV19 and TRBJ2-1; 10 bases fit TRBD1. This CDR3 spans 16 amino acids. Germline V gene lookup returns CDR1 LNHDA and CDR2 SQIVND (reference sequence). J gave up 8 bases and V 7 bases, and 14 bases lay outside the gene matches. The CDR3: CASIFTRDRGRHEQFF. The DNA for the CDR3 is TGTGCCAGTATTTTCACTCGGGACAGGGGTCGGCATGAGCAGTTCTTC.

V is TRBV7-3 and J is TRBJ1-1; D ambiguous. Germline values: CDR1 SGHTA, CDR2 FQGTGA. Between the trimmed V and J ends, which lost 0 bases and 1 base, there was a span of 9 bases. The CDR3 runs 15 residues. The CDR3 sequence: CASSLTQSKNTEAFF. The CDR3 bases are TGTGCCAGCAGCTTAACACAATCCAAGAACACTGAAGCTTTCTTT.

The rearrangement links TRBV7-8 to TRBJ1-6, with 8 bases aligning to TRBD1. The germline V gene has CDR1 SGHVS and CDR2 FQNEAQ. This CDR3 comprises 15 residues. The J segment lost 8 bases and the V segment lost 5 bases, leaving 8 bases of the junction unmatched. Here the CDR3 DNA reads TGTGCCAGCAGCCCCGGACAGGGACGGGATTCACCCCTCCACTTT. Translated: CASSPGQGRDSPLHF. The entire variable domain, with the rest obtained from reference TRBV7-8 and TRBJ1-6, is as follows: GAGVSQSPRYKVAKRGQDVALRCDPISGHVSLFWYQQALGQGPEFLTYFQNEAQLDKSGLPSDRFFAERPEGSVSTLKIQRTQQEDSAVYLCASSPGQGRDSPLHFGNGTRLTVT.

The rearrangement joins TRBV14 to TRBJ2-7, with 7 nucleotides matching TRBD1. Losses at the gene ends were 4 bases for V and 0 bases for J; bases not matched to a gene: 6. The CDR3 is 15 amino acids. The germline gives CDR1 SGHDN, CDR2 FVKESK. CDR3 in amino acids: CASSLRQGVSYEQYF. CDR3 in DNA: TGTGCCAGCAGCCTAAGACAGGGTGTCTCCTACGAGCAGTACTTC.

The chain carries TRBV4-2 and TRBJ2-7, with D unresolved. The germline CDR1 and CDR2 sequences are LGHNA and YNFKEQ. The CDR3 has 13 amino acids. Trimming pared 0 bases from V and 2 bases from J, leaving 5 bases between. The CDR3 reads CASSQDVAYEQYF. CDR3 bases: TGTGCCAGCAGCCAAGATGTCGCCTACGAGCAGTACTTC.

The V gene is TRBV5-1, the J gene TRBJ1-2; D is undetermined. The germline CDR1 and CDR2 sequences are SGHRS and YFSETQ. The CDR3 contains 13 residues. Trimming took off 2 bases at V and 5 bases at J, with 10 bases between the two ends. The CDR3 reads CASSFGVSYGYTF. CDR3 coding DNA: TGCGCCAGCAGCTTTGGAGTGAGTTATGGCTACACCTTC.

The genes are TRBV15 and TRBJ2-5, with 9 nucleotides matching TRBD1. CDR1 is LNHNV, CDR2 YYDKDF, per germline (reference sequence). The CDR3 covers 14 residues. V trimming: 4 bases; J trimming: 5 bases; junction bases outside the gene matches: 5. CDR3 amino acids: CATSTGTGWETQYF. Here the CDR3 DNA reads TGTGCCACCAGCACCGGGACAGGGTGGGAGACCCAGTACTTC.

The chain couples TRBV7-9 to TRBJ1-5, with no clear D. This CDR3 has 14 amino acids. V lost 4 bases and J lost 6, with 13 bases in between. Germline V gene lookup returns CDR1 SEHNR and CDR2 FQNEAQ (reference sequence). The CDR3 here is CASSSGLMTQPQHF. The CDR3 DNA is TGTGCCAGCAGCTCCGGACTCATGACTCAGCCCCAGCATTTT.

A few counts support this clone. This chain connects TRBV7-8 to TRBJ2-1, with 12 positions matching TRBD2. Germline V gene data show CDR1 as SGHVS and CDR2 as FQNEAQ. The CDR3 sequence is 15 residues long. After removal of 1 base from V and 8 bases from J, the junction contained 3 bases not matched to a gene. Here the CDR3 reads CASSLGLAGVHEQFF. The CDR3 region has the DNA TGTGCCAGCAGCTTAGGACTAGCGGGAGTCCATGAGCAGTTCTTC.

This clone has a single count. This sequence joins TRBV19 and TRBJ2-7; 9 nucleotides agree with TRBD2. With 2 bases clipped from V and 7 bases from J, the junction kept 9 bases outside the gene matches. The CDR3 covers 15 residues. CDR1 and CDR2 (germline): LNHDA, SQIVND (reference sequence). The CDR3 DNA is TGTGCCAGTAGTATAAGTGCGGGAGGGCCGTGGGAGCAGTACTTC. Translating it yields CASSISAGGPWEQYF.

The rearrangement uses TRBV10-3 and TRBJ2-2, with 8 bases identical to TRBD1. V lost 9 bases to trimming and J lost 2 bases; unmatched junction nucleotides: 23. This CDR3 spans 20 amino acids. Germline assignment: CDR1 ENHRY and CDR2 SYGVKD. In DNA form, the CDR3 reads TGTGCCATTAAGCCTGGACAGGGAGACCACCGATTTATCAACACCGGGGAGCTGTTTTTT. It is translated as CAIKPGQGDHRFINTGELFF.

This clone has just one count. This rearrangement joins TRBV28 to TRBJ1-2; D uncertain. Trimming removed 0 bases at V and 8 bases at J, with 10 bases between. CDR3 length: 13 residues. Looked up from germline, CDR1 is MDHEN and CDR2 is SYDVKM. The CDR3 sequence: CASSLWAIRGYTF. The CDR3 nucleotides read TGTGCCAGCAGTTTATGGGCCATCAGGGGCTACACCTTC.

The chain couples TRBV5-6 to TRBJ2-1, with unresolved D. From germline, CDR1 is SGHDT and CDR2 YYEEEE. The CDR3 covers 11 residues. The V end lost 1 base, the J end lost 7 bases, and 3 bases lay between the germline ends. CDR3 in DNA: TGTGCCAGCAGCTTGTTAAATGAGCAGTTCTTC. This encodes CASSLLNEQFF.

This rearrangement joins TRBV3-1 (or the pseudogene TRBV3-2) to TRBJ1-2; 8 nucleotides match TRBD1. V trimming: 3 bases; J trimming: 1 base; junction bases outside the gene matches: 1. CDR3 length: 14 residues. The germline V gene has CDR1 LGHDT and CDR2 YNNKEL (reference sequence). In DNA, the CDR3 is TGTGCCAGCAGCCAGGGACAGGTTAACTATGGCTACACCTTC. Residues: CASSQGQVNYGYTF.

J is TRBJ1-5 and V is TRBV7-9; a weak D match, TRBD1 (6 bases). The CDR3 runs to 16 residues. V lost 5 bases, J lost 0 bases, and 14 bases lay in between. Germline values: CDR1 SEHNR, CDR2 FQNEAQ (reference sequence). In DNA form, the CDR3 reads TGTGCCAGCAGCCCGGGGGGCCATTATAGCAATCAGCCCCAGCATTTT. Its protein is CASSPGGHYSNQPQHF.